The next 8 T cell receptor beta chains were all read from a single sample in a study of blood T cell repertoires in COVID-19. Method: immunoSEQ multiplex PCR; TCRdb's copy keeps in-frame clones and lacks some. The sample includes 200,000 to 300,000 clones, around 89% of them seen just once. Material: PBMCs or T cells enriched from blood (not recorded which). The origin of the receptors is a man in his forties who had recovered from COVID-19.

The V call is TRBV7-2, the J call TRBJ1-4; no clear D gene. With 2 bases removed from V and 8 bases from J, the gap between germline ends came to 12 bases. CDR3 length: 14 residues. Germline CDR1 SGHTA, CDR2 FQGNSA. The CDR3 nucleotides read TGTGCCAGCAGCTTACGGGGAGTTCGGGAAAAACTGTTTTTT. Translation: CASSLRGVREKLFF.

The chain employs TRBV4-1 and TRBJ1-2, with D possibly matching TRBD1 (5 bases). This CDR3 spans 14 amino acids. The V end lost 5 bases, the J end lost 7 bases, and 17 bases lay between the germline ends. The V gene's germline CDR1 is MGHRA and CDR2 YSYEKL. The CDR3 here is CASSFGGGVSGYTF. CDR3 bases: TGCGCCAGCAGCTTCGGTGGGGGGGTTTCTGGCTACACCTTC.

The chain employs TRBV29-1 and TRBJ2-1; 11 bases map to TRBD2. V gave up 2 bases and J gave up 5 bases; unmatched junction bases: 23. This CDR3 comprises 21 residues. Germline values: CDR1 SQVTM, CDR2 ANQGSEA. Written as DNA, the CDR3 is TGCAGCGTTGAAAAGAGGAGGACTAGCGGGCAGTTTTCCCGATCACACAATGAGCAGTTCTTC. Its translation is CSVEKRRTSGQFSRSHNEQFF.

The gene calls are TRBV7-3 and TRBJ1-1; TRBD1 might be the D (6 bases). This CDR3 has 14 residues. The germline V gene encodes CDR1 SGHTA and CDR2 FQGTGA. Deletions cut 6 bases from V and 0 bases from J, with 11 bases between. CDR3 in DNA: TGTGCCAGCAGTTCGACAGGCTTGAACACTGAAGCTTTCTTT. Protein product: CASSSTGLNTEAFF. The full variable domain, rest sourced from reference TRBV7-3 and TRBJ1-1, is GAGVSQTPSNKVTEKGKYVELRCDPISGHTALYWYRQSLGQGPEFLIYFQGTGAADDSGLPNDRFFAVRPEGSVSTLKIQRTERGDSAVYLCASSSTGLNTEAFFGQGTRLTVV.

The genes are TRBV24-1 and TRBJ1-4; D possibly corresponds to TRBD1 (6 bases). With 9 bases removed from V and 8 bases from J, the gap between germline ends came to 21 bases. The V gene's germline CDR1 is KGHDR and CDR2 SFDVKD. This CDR3 contains 15 residues. The CDR3 reads CATHWGGNREEKLFF. The CDR3 coding sequence is TGTGCCACCCACTGGGGGGGGAACAGGGAGGAAAAACTGTTTTTT.

In DNA, the CDR3 is TGTGCCAGCAGCCCCACAGGGTACAAAGCTTTCTTT. Encoded protein: CASSPTGYKAFF. The V call is TRBV7-9, the J call TRBJ1-1, with a tentative D call TRBD1 (6 bases). Looked up from germline, CDR1 is SEHNR and CDR2 is FQNEAQ (reference sequence). V dropped 5 bases and J dropped 9 bases, with 13 bases sitting between them. The CDR3 length is 12 residues.

This clone showed up just once. Other DNA sequences in the sample encode the same CDR3. The chain joins TRBV7-9 to TRBJ2-1; no clear D. Between the trimmed V and J ends, which lost 3 bases and 6 bases, there was a span of 6 bases. The germline V gene encodes CDR1 SEHNR and CDR2 FQNEAQ (reference sequence). This CDR3 is built from 12 residues. The CDR3, as DNA: TGTGCCAGCAGCTTTAGTGGCAATGAGCAGTTCTTC. It yields the protein CASSFSGNEQFF.

The table lists this clone with a count of one. The CDR3 here is CASSPQQANYGYTF. CDR3 DNA: TGTGCCAGCAGCCCTCAACAGGCGAACTATGGCTACACCTTC. J is TRBJ1-2 and V is TRBV27; tentative D call: TRBD1 (5 bases). The CDR3 totals 14 residues. Trimming removed 6 bases from V and 2 bases from J, with 13 bases in between. Germline CDR1 reads MNHEY; CDR2 reads SMNVEV (reference sequence).